This T cell receptor (beta chain) comes out of a study of shared clonotypes between healthy human individuals. Across the whole study: The study drew on two women and a few men aged 18 to 49 as donors. Study-wide results and limits: Naive subsets generally had larger estimated richness than memory subsets. Sample collection involved blood only; tissue repertoires are likely different.

The authors split each subset's genomic DNA evenly across several immunoSEQ plates. Using immunoSEQ multiplex PCR, the repertoire was profiled, and TCRdb retains in-frame clones only, with some absent. The sample yields about 340,000 clones, more than 60% seen once. Of note for this clone: Its specificity is unknown.

Sequencing was performed on memory CD4+ T cells sorted from blood. Subset in this sample: CD45RA-negative fraction. The receptor was derived from a man aged 30-40 years in good health.

The CDR3 loop is CASSNSPNEKLFF. For the CDR3, the DNA is TGCGCCAGCAGCAACAGTCCAAATGAAAAACTGTTTTTT. V is TRBV5-1 and J is TRBJ1-4; D is uncertain. CDR1 and CDR2 from the germline V gene are SGHRS and YFSETQ. The CDR3 totals 13 residues. Trimming removed 4 bases at V and 5 bases at J, with 9 bases between.